A selection of T cell receptor beta chains follows, all from one sample in a study of T cell responses to AZD1222 COVID-19 vaccine. Assay used: immunoSEQ multiplex PCR; TCRdb lists only in-frame clones, some missing. Found here are 150,000 to 200,000 clones, roughly 87% of them singletons; the top ten hold about 2.5%. The source was peripheral blood, collected on day 0 of AZD1222 vaccination. These receptors originate from an adult in good health. The CDR3 runs from the conserved cysteine through the conserved F or W. The D gene is left open where the match is weak. Not all rows give a size; the values are once, few, many and, for expanded clones, a class.

j_call	clone_size	d_call	v_call	cdr3_nt	cdr3_aa
TRBJ1-1	NA	NA	TRBV7-8	TGTGCCAGCAGCTTGTGGGGCAACACTGAAGCTTTCTTT	CASSLWGNTEAFF
TRBJ1-2	NA	NA	TRBV9	TGTGCCAGCAGCGTAGGGGGCTATGGCTACACCTTC	CASSVGGYGYTF
TRBJ2-1	NA	TRBD2	TRBV28	TGTGCCAGCATTTCGGCTAGCGGGGGACTTGGCTCCTACAATGAGCAGTTCTTC	CASISASGGLGSYNEQFF
TRBJ1-1	NA	NA	TRBV11-1	TGTGCCAGCAGCTTAGCCAGGAACACTGAAGCTTTCTTT	CASSLARNTEAFF
TRBJ2-7	NA	TRBD2	TRBV19	TGTGCCAGTAGTATGTCGCTAGCGGCCACCTACGAGCAGTACTTC	CASSMSLAATYEQYF
TRBJ1-1	NA	TRBD1	TRBV16	TGTGCCAGCAGCCTTCATTACGCGGGACAGGGCTTTAGCACTGAAGCTTTCTTT	CASSLHYAGQGFSTEAFF
TRBJ2-1	NA	NA	TRBV4-1	TGCGCCAGCAGCCAAGAGGAACTAGTTTACAATGAGCAGTTCTTC	CASSQEELVYNEQFF
TRBJ2-3	NA	TRBD2	TRBV5-1	TGCGCCAGCAACGGCGGGAGGGCAGATACGCAGTATTTT	CASNGGRADTQYF
TRBJ1-5	few	NA	TRBV7-9	TGTGCCAGCAGCGTCCGGGACACTGGGGATCCCCAGCATTTT	CASSVRDTGDPQHF
TRBJ2-7	few	NA	TRBV6-1	TGTGCCAGCAGTGAATTTTTGGGTTCCCACGAGCAGTACTTC	CASSEFLGSHEQYF
TRBJ2-7	NA	TRBD2	TRBV14	TGTGCCAGCAGCCCGACTAGCGGGAGGGCCATAAGCGAGCAGTACTTC	CASSPTSGRAISEQYF
TRBJ2-2	NA	NA	TRBV5-1	TGCGCCAGCACGAAAGGGACGGGCGCCGGGGAGCTGTTTTTT	CASTKGTGAGELFF
TRBJ2-3	NA	NA	TRBV7-9	TGTGCCAGCAGCCTAAGACCTACAGATACGCAGTATTTT	CASSLRPTDTQYF
TRBJ2-3	NA	NA	TRBV10-3	TGTGCCATCAGTGGCTCCCATCTACAGGGAACAGATACGCAGTATTTT	CAISGSHLQGTDTQYF
TRBJ2-3	few	NA	TRBV11-2	TGTGCCAGCAGTCCTAACACAGATACGCAGTATTTT	CASSPNTDTQYF
TRBJ2-7	NA	NA	TRBV5-1	TGCGCCAGCAGCTTGGAGGCCGGCTCCTACGAGCAGTACTTC	CASSLEAGSYEQYF
TRBJ2-3	few	TRBD1	TRBV28	TGTGCCAGCAGTTTATGGTCGGGACAGGGAGCGACAGATACGCAGTATTTT	CASSLWSGQGATDTQYF
TRBJ1-5	NA	NA	TRBV9	TGTGCCAGCAGCGTAGGGACCGTAAATCAGCCCCAGCATTTT	CASSVGTVNQPQHF
TRBJ1-5	NA	NA	TRBV15	TGTGCCACCAGCAGAGATGGCGGGGGCGGAAGCAATCAGCCCCAGCATTTT	CATSRDGGGGSNQPQHF
TRBJ2-7	NA	TRBD2	TRBV11-2	TGTGCCAGCAGCGCCCGACTAGCGGGAGGGCCAAACGAGCAGTACTTC	CASSARLAGGPNEQYF
TRBJ2-1	NA	TRBD2	TRBV28	TGTGCCAGCAGTCCCTCGGCCGTAGGGGCTAGCGGGACCAGCCGCTACAATGAGCAGTTCTTC	CASSPSAVGASGTSRYNEQFF
TRBJ1-5	NA	NA	TRBV5-5	TGTGCCAGCAGCGCGGCCGGGTTTCGGTATCAGCCCCAGCATTTT	CASSAAGFRYQPQHF
TRBJ1-2	NA	NA	TRBV7-9	TGTGCCAGCAGCTTAGGACTGTTCTATGGCTACACCTTC	CASSLGLFYGYTF
TRBJ2-1	NA	NA	TRBV3-1/TRBV3-2	TGTGCCAGCAGTAGAAGCACTGATGAGCAGTTCTTC	CASSRSTDEQFF
TRBJ2-7	NA	NA	TRBV25-1	TGTGCCGTGGAGGGACAGTTTACCTACGAGCAGTACTTC	CAVEGQFTYEQYF